This TCR beta chain was obtained from a study of T cell clonality in common variable immunodeficiency. Study-wide results and limits: The cause of increased CVID clonality remains unclear without subpopulation sequencing. Compared with healthy controls, CVID subjects showed increased TCRbeta clonality, mostly in about a third.

Deletions cut 4 bases from V and 5 bases from J, with 11 bases between. Per germline, CDR1 LNHDA and CDR2 SQIVND (reference sequence). CDR3 length equals 13 residues. Clones were sequenced by immunoSEQ multiplex PCR, and TCRdb holds only the in-frame ones, with some missing. The repertoire consists of tens of thousands of clones, none detected only once. This clone was recorded many times. The antigen remains undetermined. The read terminates 3 residues ahead of where the CDR3 ends, so the germline J gene completes it. Sequenced input: peripheral blood mononuclear cells. The TCR originated in a person aged 18 to 70 in good health. The chain carries TRBV19 and TRBJ1-2; TRBD1 is a possible D gene (5 bases). The covered CDR3 bases are TGTGCCAGTAGTAATGCAGGGTATTATGGC. It translates to CASSNAGYYG. The CDR3 in full is CASSNAGYYGYTF.